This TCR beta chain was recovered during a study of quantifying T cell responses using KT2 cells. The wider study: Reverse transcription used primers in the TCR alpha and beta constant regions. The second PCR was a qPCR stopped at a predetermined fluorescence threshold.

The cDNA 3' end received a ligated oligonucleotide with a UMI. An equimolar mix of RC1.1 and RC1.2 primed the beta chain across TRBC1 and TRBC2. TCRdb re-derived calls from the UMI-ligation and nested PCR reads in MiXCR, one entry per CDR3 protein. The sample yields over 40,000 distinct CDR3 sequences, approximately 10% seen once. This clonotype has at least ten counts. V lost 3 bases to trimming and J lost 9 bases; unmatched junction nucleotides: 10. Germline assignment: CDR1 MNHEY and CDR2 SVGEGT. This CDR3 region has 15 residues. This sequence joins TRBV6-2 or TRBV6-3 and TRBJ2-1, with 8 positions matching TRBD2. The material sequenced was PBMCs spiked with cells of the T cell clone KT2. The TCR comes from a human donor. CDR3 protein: CASSYLEAGASEQFF. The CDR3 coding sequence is TGTGCCAGCAGTTATCTTGAAGCGGGAGCCTCTGAGCAGTTCTTC.